Listed below are T cell receptor beta chains from one sample, sequenced in a study of blood T cell repertoires in COVID-19. TCRdb's table, derived via immunoSEQ multiplex PCR, lists solely in-frame clones and lacks some. Of fewer than 250,000 clones detected, 83% appear once; the ten largest clones hold 2.5% to 3%. Material for sequencing was peripheral blood. These receptors originate from a woman in her thirties or forties with active or convalescent COVID-19. Each CDR3 is given with its conserved first and last residue. D genes are given only for firm matches. Size is omitted from some rows. Given values are once, few, many or a class for expanded clones.

J gene: TRBJ2-2; clone size: NA; V gene: TRBV4-1; D gene: NA; CDR3 DNA: TGCGCCAGCAGCCTTAGCTGGCGACAGTCCGCCGGGGAGCTGTTTTTT; CDR3 protein: CASSLSWRQSAGELFF
J gene: TRBJ2-5; clone size: NA; V gene: TRBV9; D gene: TRBD2; CDR3 DNA: TGTGCCAGCAGCCCCCGGACTAGCGGGGAAGAGACCCAGTACTTC; CDR3 protein: CASSPRTSGEETQYF
J gene: TRBJ2-1; clone size: NA; V gene: TRBV3-1/TRBV3-2; D gene: NA; CDR3 DNA: TGTGCCAGCAGCCAAGTCGACAATGAGCAGTTCTTC; CDR3 protein: CASSQVDNEQFF
J gene: TRBJ2-2; clone size: NA; V gene: TRBV19; D gene: TRBD1; CDR3 DNA: TGTGCCAGTAGTATTGACAGGGTTATGACCGGGGAGCTGTTTTTT; CDR3 protein: CASSIDRVMTGELFF
J gene: TRBJ2-3; clone size: NA; V gene: TRBV28; D gene: NA; CDR3 DNA: TGTGCCAGCGGCAACAGGGCTCTGGGAGATACGCAGTATTTT; CDR3 protein: CASGNRALGDTQYF
J gene: TRBJ1-1; clone size: few; V gene: TRBV18; D gene: NA; CDR3 DNA: TGTGCCAGCTCACCACTGGGGCTAGACACTGAAGCTTTCTTT; CDR3 protein: CASSPLGLDTEAFF
J gene: TRBJ2-2; clone size: NA; V gene: TRBV5-4; D gene: TRBD2; CDR3 DNA: TGTGCCAGCAGCACCGGACTAGCGGGAGGGCCCGGGGAGCTGTTTTTT; CDR3 protein: CASSTGLAGGPGELFF
J gene: TRBJ2-5; clone size: NA; V gene: TRBV9; D gene: NA; CDR3 DNA: TGTGCCAGCAGCGTAGGCTCAGGGGCGGTGGAGACCCAGTACTTC; CDR3 protein: CASSVGSGAVETQYF
J gene: TRBJ1-2; clone size: NA; V gene: TRBV27; D gene: NA; CDR3 DNA: TGTGCCAGCAGTCTTAACGGACAGAGGGGCAACTATGGCTACACCTTC; CDR3 protein: CASSLNGQRGNYGYTF
J gene: TRBJ2-5; clone size: NA; V gene: TRBV18; D gene: NA; CDR3 DNA: TGTGCCAGCTCACCCAGACCGGCAGGGGCCGGTGGACAGACCCAGTACTTC; CDR3 protein: CASSPRPAGAGGQTQYF
J gene: TRBJ1-5; clone size: NA; V gene: TRBV7-7; D gene: TRBD1; CDR3 DNA: TGTGCTAGCAGCCCACCCGGACAGGACCATGGGGGTTGGAGCAATCAGCCCCAGCATTTT; CDR3 protein: CASSPPGQDHGGWSNQPQHF
J gene: TRBJ1-2; clone size: NA; V gene: TRBV7-2; D gene: NA; CDR3 DNA: TGTGCCAGCAGCTTACGACAGTATGGCTACACCTTC; CDR3 protein: CASSLRQYGYTF
J gene: TRBJ1-2; clone size: once; V gene: TRBV2; D gene: NA; CDR3 DNA: TGTGCCAGCAGTTCCGGACAGACGTCGGGCTACACCTTC; CDR3 protein: CASSSGQTSGYTF
J gene: TRBJ1-3; clone size: NA; V gene: TRBV24-1; D gene: NA; CDR3 DNA: TGTGCCACCAGTGCCCCTGGAGCTGGAAACACCATATATTTT; CDR3 protein: CATSAPGAGNTIYF
J gene: TRBJ2-3; clone size: NA; V gene: TRBV27; D gene: TRBD1; CDR3 DNA: TGTGCCAGCAGTTACGACAGGGGGTACGAGCGGGACTTACCCACAGATACGCAGTATTTT; CDR3 protein: CASSYDRGYERDLPTDTQYF
J gene: TRBJ2-7; clone size: NA; V gene: TRBV20-1; D gene: TRBD2; CDR3 DNA: TGCAGTGCTAGTCGGGGGGAAGCCTACGAGCAGTACTTC; CDR3 protein: CSASRGEAYEQYF
J gene: TRBJ1-1; clone size: NA; V gene: TRBV28; D gene: NA; CDR3 DNA: TGTGCCAGCACCGCTACAGGAAGGAACACTGAAGCTTTCTTT; CDR3 protein: CASTATGRNTEAFF
J gene: TRBJ1-5; clone size: NA; V gene: TRBV11-3; D gene: NA; CDR3 DNA: TGTGCCAGCAGCCCACTCCGCGGGGTGGACAATCAGCCCCAGCATTTT; CDR3 protein: CASSPLRGVDNQPQHF
J gene: TRBJ2-4; clone size: NA; V gene: TRBV11-3; D gene: TRBD2; CDR3 DNA: TGTGCCAGCAGCTCAGGACTAGCGGGGCCCAAAAACATTCAGTACTTC; CDR3 protein: CASSSGLAGPKNIQYF
J gene: TRBJ1-1; clone size: NA; V gene: TRBV29-1; D gene: NA; CDR3 DNA: TGCAGCGCACTACAGGGTGGCGACACTGAAGCTTTCTTT; CDR3 protein: CSALQGGDTEAFF
J gene: TRBJ2-5; clone size: NA; V gene: TRBV18; D gene: TRBD2; CDR3 DNA: TGTGCCAGCTCACCAGGGTCGGGACTAGCGCGGGAGACCCAGTACTTC; CDR3 protein: CASSPGSGLARETQYF
J gene: TRBJ1-1; clone size: NA; V gene: TRBV25-1; D gene: NA; CDR3 DNA: TGTGCCAGCAGTTTGACAAGTAACACTGAAGCTTTCTTT; CDR3 protein: CASSLTSNTEAFF
J gene: TRBJ1-5; clone size: once; V gene: TRBV30; D gene: NA; CDR3 DNA: TGTGCCTGGAGTCTGGCGGGGAGAAGCGGGCAGCCCCAGCATTTT; CDR3 protein: CAWSLAGRSGQPQHF
J gene: TRBJ2-3; clone size: NA; V gene: TRBV5-1; D gene: NA; CDR3 DNA: TGCGCCAGCAGCTTGTCGGCGGTTAGCACAGATACGCAGTATTTT; CDR3 protein: CASSLSAVSTDTQYF
J gene: TRBJ2-7; clone size: NA; V gene: TRBV5-5; D gene: NA; CDR3 DNA: TGTGCCAGCAGCTTGGACCCACAAGTCTCCTACGAGCAGTACTTC; CDR3 protein: CASSLDPQVSYEQYF
J gene: TRBJ2-7; clone size: NA; V gene: TRBV7-9; D gene: NA; CDR3 DNA: TGTGCCAGCAGCTTAGCAGGGGGTGACTACGAGCAGTACTTC; CDR3 protein: CASSLAGGDYEQYF
J gene: TRBJ2-3; clone size: NA; V gene: TRBV24-1; D gene: TRBD1; CDR3 DNA: TGTGCCACCAGTGATTGGGGGCTCGGACAGGGGACAGATACGCAGTATTTT; CDR3 protein: CATSDWGLGQGTDTQYF
J gene: TRBJ1-6; clone size: NA; V gene: TRBV9; D gene: NA; CDR3 DNA: TGTGCCAGCAGCGTAGAGGAGGTTCGTGGTTCACCCCTCCACTTT; CDR3 protein: CASSVEEVRGSPLHF
J gene: TRBJ1-6; clone size: NA; V gene: TRBV6-5; D gene: TRBD1; CDR3 DNA: TGTGCCAGCAGTTACGCGCAGACAGGGACTTATTCACCCCTCCACTTT; CDR3 protein: CASSYAQTGTYSPLHF
J gene: TRBJ2-7; clone size: NA; V gene: TRBV6-5; D gene: NA; CDR3 DNA: TGTGCCAGCAGCCCCGGTGGCAGGGGCTACGAGCAGTACTTC; CDR3 protein: CASSPGGRGYEQYF
J gene: TRBJ2-2; clone size: NA; V gene: TRBV21-1; D gene: NA; CDR3 DNA: TGTGCCAGCAGCTCCCTTAGCGGGAGGGTCGGCACCGGGGAGCTGTTTTTT; CDR3 protein: CASSSLSGRVGTGELFF
J gene: TRBJ2-2; clone size: NA; V gene: TRBV19; D gene: TRBD2; CDR3 DNA: TGTGCCAGTAGTCAACGGGGGGGTTCCACCGGGGAGCTGTTTTTT; CDR3 protein: CASSQRGGSTGELFF
J gene: TRBJ1-6; clone size: NA; V gene: TRBV6-4; D gene: NA; CDR3 DNA: TGTGCCAGCAGTGATTACTTCCTCCGGGGTTCACCCCTCCACTTT; CDR3 protein: CASSDYFLRGSPLHF
J gene: TRBJ1-1; clone size: NA; V gene: TRBV6-5; D gene: TRBD1; CDR3 DNA: TGTGCCAGCAAAGAGGGGGCACGAGAAACTGAAGCTTTCTTT; CDR3 protein: CASKEGARETEAFF
J gene: TRBJ1-3; clone size: NA; V gene: TRBV20-1; D gene: TRBD1; CDR3 DNA: TGCAGTGCTAGTTTGGGACAGGGGGTTGGAAACACCATATATTTT; CDR3 protein: CSASLGQGVGNTIYF
J gene: TRBJ1-3; clone size: NA; V gene: TRBV6-5; D gene: TRBD1; CDR3 DNA: TGTGCCAGCAGTCCGACAGGGGGCCAGAGAAACACCATATATTTT; CDR3 protein: CASSPTGGQRNTIYF
J gene: TRBJ2-7; clone size: NA; V gene: TRBV10-3; D gene: TRBD2; CDR3 DNA: TGTGCCAGCCGGGGGGGCGAGCAGTACTTC; CDR3 protein: CASRGGEQYF
J gene: TRBJ2-5; clone size: NA; V gene: TRBV29-1; D gene: NA; CDR3 DNA: TGCAGCCTTCGAGGAGGGGCCCGGGAGACCCAGTACTTC; CDR3 protein: CSLRGGARETQYF
J gene: TRBJ2-1; clone size: few; V gene: TRBV19; D gene: TRBD2; CDR3 DNA: TGTGCCAGCAGTAGCGGGGGATCCTACAATGAGCAGTTCTTC; CDR3 protein: CASSSGGSYNEQFF
J gene: TRBJ1-1; clone size: NA; V gene: TRBV7-9; D gene: NA; CDR3 DNA: TGTGCCAGCAGAAAGAGGGAGAACACTGAAGCTTTCTTT; CDR3 protein: CASRKRENTEAFF
J gene: TRBJ2-7; clone size: few; V gene: TRBV5-1; D gene: TRBD1; CDR3 DNA: TGCGCCAGCAGGGCCGCGGGGGGACAGGGGATCTACGAGCAGTACTTC; CDR3 protein: CASRAAGGQGIYEQYF
J gene: TRBJ2-7; clone size: NA; V gene: TRBV4-2; D gene: TRBD2; CDR3 DNA: TGTGCCAGCAGCCAAGATTCAGTTTACGGGGGGGCGGGATACGAGCAGTACTTC; CDR3 protein: CASSQDSVYGGAGYEQYF
J gene: TRBJ1-3; clone size: NA; V gene: TRBV4-1; D gene: TRBD1; CDR3 DNA: TGCGCCAGCAGCGACCTGGGACAGGGGGCTCGCTCTGGAAACACCATATATTTT; CDR3 protein: CASSDLGQGARSGNTIYF
J gene: TRBJ1-1; clone size: NA; V gene: TRBV6-5; D gene: NA; CDR3 DNA: TGTGCCAGCAGTTACAGGGGGGGTGAAGCTTTCTTT; CDR3 protein: CASSYRGGEAFF
J gene: TRBJ1-6; clone size: NA; V gene: TRBV28; D gene: NA; CDR3 DNA: TGTGCCAGCAGTTTACAGGAAGGTTCACCCCTCCACTTT; CDR3 protein: CASSLQEGSPLHF
J gene: TRBJ2-7; clone size: NA; V gene: TRBV5-1; D gene: NA; CDR3 DNA: TGCGCCAGCAGCTTTACAGGCGCCTCCTACGAGCAGTACTTC; CDR3 protein: CASSFTGASYEQYF
J gene: TRBJ1-5; clone size: NA; V gene: TRBV20-1; D gene: NA; CDR3 DNA: TGCAGTGCTAGTCTCAGGGTAGGGAATCAGCCCCAGCATTTT; CDR3 protein: CSASLRVGNQPQHF
J gene: TRBJ1-1; clone size: few; V gene: TRBV19; D gene: NA; CDR3 DNA: TGTGCCAGTAGTATAGATCTATGGGCAGAAGTAGGGAACACTGAAGCTTTCTTT; CDR3 protein: CASSIDLWAEVGNTEAFF